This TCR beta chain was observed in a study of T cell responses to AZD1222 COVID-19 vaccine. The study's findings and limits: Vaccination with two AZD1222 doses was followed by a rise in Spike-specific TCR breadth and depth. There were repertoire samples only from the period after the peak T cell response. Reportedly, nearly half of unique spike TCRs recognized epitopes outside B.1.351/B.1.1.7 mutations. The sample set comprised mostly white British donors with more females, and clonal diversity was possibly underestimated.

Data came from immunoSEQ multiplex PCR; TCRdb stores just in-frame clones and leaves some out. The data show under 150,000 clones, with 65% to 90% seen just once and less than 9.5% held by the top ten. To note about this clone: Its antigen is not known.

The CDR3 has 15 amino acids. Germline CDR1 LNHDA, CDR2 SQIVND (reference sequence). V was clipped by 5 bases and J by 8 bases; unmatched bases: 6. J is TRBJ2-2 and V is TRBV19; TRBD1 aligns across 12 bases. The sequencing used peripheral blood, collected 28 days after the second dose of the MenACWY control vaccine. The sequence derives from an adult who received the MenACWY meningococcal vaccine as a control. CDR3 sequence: CASSSGQGASGELFF. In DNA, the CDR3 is TGTGCCAGTAGTTCGGGACAGGGGGCTTCGGGGGAGCTGTTTTTT.